Detailed here is one T cell receptor beta chain. The authors reverse transcribed about 0.5 to 1 ug RNA with random hexamers. One entry per CDR3 protein results from TCRdb running MiXCR on the immunoSEQ multiplex PCR reads. The table shows around 200,000 distinct CDR3 sequences, with roughly 94% occurring only once. The sample comes from a study of CD8 T cells in Susac syndrome. The sequence was collected from a human donor with Susac syndrome. Sequencing was done on a sample of CD4+ T cells from PBMCs.

CDR3 protein: CASSPGQVYRNRMNTEAFF. CDR3 bases: TGTGCCAGTAGCCCGGGACAGGTGTACCGGAACCGTATGAACACTGAAGCTTTCTTT. The rearrangement uses TRBV19 and TRBJ1-1, with 8 bases fitting TRBD1. The CDR3 is 19 residues long. V lost 6 bases and J lost 0; bases outside the gene matches: 18. Germline assignment: CDR1 LNHDA and CDR2 SQIVND (reference sequence).